These T cell receptor beta chains were read from a single sample in a study of cytomegalovirus exposure and HLA in healthy donors. The repertoire was sequenced with immunoSEQ multiplex PCR; TCRdb's copy has only in-frame clones and lacks some. The sample includes 110,000 to 150,000 clones, around 85% of them seen just once. The sequencing input was PBMCs. These receptors were taken from a man aged 18 to 30 in good health and CMV-seronegative. CDR3s include the opening cysteine and the closing phenylalanine or tryptophan. The D gene is left open where the match is weak. Clone size is shown for a subset of rows, as once, few, many or a class of expanded clone.

J,V,D,size,DNA,CDR3
TRBJ1-5,TRBV7-2,TRBD1,NA,TGTGCCAGCAGCGTACAGGGGGATCAGCCCCAGCATTTT,CASSVQGDQPQHF
TRBJ2-7,TRBV5-4,NA,NA,TGTGCCAGCAGCTCTAACGGGGGAGTAGGGTACGAGCAGTACTTC,CASSSNGGVGYEQYF
TRBJ2-5,TRBV15,NA,NA,TGTGCCACCAGCATCGAGGCAGGGGCCTTAGGAGAGACCCAGTACTTC,CATSIEAGALGETQYF
TRBJ2-3,TRBV12-5,TRBD2,NA,TGTGCTAGTGGTTTGGCCCTCCAGGGCGGGAGCCCAGATACGCAGTATTTT,CASGLALQGGSPDTQYF
TRBJ2-6,TRBV6-4,TRBD2,NA,TGTGCCAGCAGTGGGGGGGGAGGTTCTGGGGCCAACGTCCTGACTTTC,CASSGGGGSGANVLTF
TRBJ1-1,TRBV6-5,TRBD1,NA,TGTGCCAGCAGTACCCAACAGGGGGGTGAAGCTTTCTTT,CASSTQQGGEAFF
TRBJ2-5,TRBV7-9,NA,NA,TGTGCCAGCAGCTCCTTTTCCCTACAGGGTTGGACGGAGACCCAGTACTTC,CASSSFSLQGWTETQYF
TRBJ2-7,TRBV28,TRBD1,NA,TGTGCCAGCAAGACAGGGTCTATCGAGCAGTACTTC,CASKTGSIEQYF
TRBJ1-5,TRBV18,TRBD1,NA,TGTGCCAGCTCACCGGACAGGGAACAGCCCCAGCATTTT,CASSPDREQPQHF
TRBJ2-7,TRBV5-6,NA,NA,TGTGCCAGCAGAGGGCGGGACAGTAACTACGAGCAGTACTTC,CASRGRDSNYEQYF
TRBJ1-2,TRBV6-5,NA,NA,TGTGCCAGCAGCGGCGGCAATAACTATGGCTACACCTTC,CASSGGNNYGYTF
TRBJ2-2,TRBV5-6,TRBD1,NA,TGTGCCAGCAGTCAGACAGGGTATACCGCGAACACCGGGGAGCTGTTTTTT,CASSQTGYTANTGELFF
TRBJ2-7,TRBV5-1,NA,NA,TGCGCCAGCAGCTTGGAACAGGCCTCCTACGAGCAGTACTTC,CASSLEQASYEQYF
TRBJ2-6,TRBV6-5,NA,NA,TGTGCCAGCAGTCTTGCCCTCTCTGGGGCCAACGTCCTAACTTTC,CASSLALSGANVLTF
TRBJ1-2,TRBV7-8,NA,NA,TGTGCCAGCAGCTTAGTTTCGGGTGTAGGGGTCGGCTACACCTTC,CASSLVSGVGVGYTF
TRBJ2-7,TRBV9,NA,few,TGTGCCAGCAGCGCCCAGACAGCAAACGAGCAGTACTTC,CASSAQTANEQYF
TRBJ2-5,TRBV2,TRBD1,NA,TGTGCCAGCACCAGACAGGGACAAGAGACCCAGTACTTC,CASTRQGQETQYF
TRBJ1-4,TRBV29-1,NA,NA,TGCAGCGTCACAGACGGAGAAAAACTGTTTTTT,CSVTDGEKLFF
TRBJ1-1,TRBV11-2,NA,NA,TGTGCCAGCAGCTTAGACAGGCGCACTGAAGCTTTCTTT,CASSLDRRTEAFF
TRBJ1-5,TRBV19,NA,NA,TGTGCCAGTAGTAAAGGGGATGGGCATCAGCCCCAGCATTTT,CASSKGDGHQPQHF
TRBJ1-5,TRBV28,NA,NA,TGTGCCAGCAGTATGGCAGGTCAGCCCCAGCATTTT,CASSMAGQPQHF
TRBJ2-5,TRBV2,TRBD2,NA,TGTGCCAGCAGTGGGGAATTTAGCGGGGGAGAGACCCAGTACTTC,CASSGEFSGGETQYF
TRBJ1-2,TRBV7-9,NA,NA,TGTGCCAGCAGCTCTTACAGGGCTTATGGCTACACCTTC,CASSSYRAYGYTF
TRBJ2-5,TRBV5-8,NA,NA,TGTGCCAGCAGCTTGGCCGTCAGGGCCGCCCAAGAGACCCAGTACTTC,CASSLAVRAAQETQYF
TRBJ1-2,TRBV13,TRBD1,NA,TGTGCCAGCAGCCCGAAGGGGGACAGGGGCAGCTATGGCTACACCTTC,CASSPKGDRGSYGYTF
TRBJ2-1,TRBV10-2,NA,NA,TGCGCCAGCAGGTGGGGTAGGGGCGACAATGAGCAGTTCTTC,CASRWGRGDNEQFF
TRBJ2-2,TRBV7-9,TRBD2,NA,TGTGCCAGCACCGACGGACTAGTGGGGGAGCTGTTTTTT,CASTDGLVGELFF
TRBJ1-5,TRBV11-2,NA,few,TGTGCCAGCAGCCGGACAGATAATCAGCCCCAGCATTTT,CASSRTDNQPQHF
TRBJ2-3,TRBV7-6,TRBD2,few,TGTGCCAGCAGACGACTAGCGGGGGGCACAGATACGCAGTATTTT,CASRRLAGGTDTQYF
TRBJ2-3,TRBV30,NA,NA,TGTGCCTGGAGTGGGGGACTTACAGATACGCAGTATTTT,CAWSGGLTDTQYF
TRBJ1-5,TRBV11-2,NA,NA,TGTGCCAGCAGCCTCGAACTAAGCCAGCCCCAGCATTTT,CASSLELSQPQHF
TRBJ2-7,TRBV4-1,NA,few,TGCGCCAGCAGCCGAGACAGGTCGTCCTCCTACGAGCAGTACTTC,CASSRDRSSSYEQYF
TRBJ1-4,TRBV15,NA,NA,TGTGCCACCAGCAGAATCCCAGGGTGGGGCGAAAAACTGTTTTTT,CATSRIPGWGEKLFF
TRBJ2-1,TRBV19,NA,once,TGTGCCAGTAGTAGGACAGATTTAGCCTACAATGAGCAGTTCTTC,CASSRTDLAYNEQFF
TRBJ1-4,TRBV6-6,NA,NA,TGTGCCAGCAGTTCCCCCAACGAGGAAAAACTGTTTTTT,CASSSPNEEKLFF
TRBJ2-4,TRBV7-2,TRBD1,NA,TGTGCCAGCAGCCAGGACAGGAGACTATTCTCTCTAGCCAAAAACATTCAGTACTTC,CASSQDRRLFSLAKNIQYF
TRBJ1-3,TRBV30,NA,NA,TGTGCCTGGAGAGGGGTTGGAAACACCATATATTTT,CAWRGVGNTIYF
TRBJ1-6,TRBV7-9,NA,NA,TGTGCCAGCAGCTCGTCTTTGGGGGGGCGATCACCCCTCCACTTT,CASSSSLGGRSPLHF
TRBJ1-4,TRBV5-4,TRBD1,NA,TGTGCCAGCAGCCTGGACAGGGTGGATGAAAAACTGTTTTTT,CASSLDRVDEKLFF
TRBJ2-7,TRBV5-5,NA,NA,TGTGCCAGCAGCTTGCGACTGCACTACGAGCAGTACTTC,CASSLRLHYEQYF
TRBJ1-4,TRBV5-1,NA,NA,TGCGCCAGCAGCTTGGGCAGTTATAATGAAAAACTGTTTTTT,CASSLGSYNEKLFF
TRBJ2-7,TRBV13,TRBD1,once,TGTGCCAGCAGCAGTCGACAGGGGGCACGCTACGAGCAGTACTTC,CASSSRQGARYEQYF
TRBJ1-2,TRBV7-9,TRBD1,NA,TGTGCCAGCAGCTTAGCGCCAGGGGGCGACTATGGCTACACCTTC,CASSLAPGGDYGYTF
TRBJ2-3,TRBV5-1,TRBD2,NA,TGCGCCAGCAGCTTGGTACTAGCGGGAAGCACAGATACGCAGTATTTT,CASSLVLAGSTDTQYF
TRBJ1-1,TRBV7-7,TRBD1,NA,TGTGCCAGCAGCTCCGGACAGGGCCAGAACACTGAAGCTTTCTTT,CASSSGQGQNTEAFF
TRBJ1-1,TRBV7-9,NA,NA,TGTGCCAGCAGCTTAACAGTAAGAGCTTTCTTT,CASSLTVRAFF
TRBJ2-5,TRBV5-1,TRBD1,NA,TGCGCCAGCAGCTTTTTTACAGGGGAAGAGACCCAGTACTTC,CASSFFTGEETQYF
TRBJ2-1,TRBV6-6,TRBD2,NA,TGTGCCAGCAGCTCCCGGGAGGGTCTCTACAATGAGCAGTTCTTC,CASSSREGLYNEQFF
TRBJ1-1,TRBV27,NA,NA,TGTGCCAGCAGTTTATCGACCGGAGGCACTGAAGCTTTCTTT,CASSLSTGGTEAFF
TRBJ2-7,TRBV2,TRBD2,NA,TGTGCCAGCAGGCCCTTCGGGGGGTACGAGCAGTACTTC,CASRPFGGYEQYF
TRBJ2-3,TRBV5-1,TRBD2,NA,TGCGCCAGCAGCGCGGGGACTAGGGGCACAGATACGCAGTATTTT,CASSAGTRGTDTQYF
TRBJ2-7,TRBV7-2,TRBD1,NA,TGTGCCAGCAGCTTAACCCGACAGGGGCCCTACGAGCAGTACTTC,CASSLTRQGPYEQYF